The entry below gives a single T cell receptor (beta chain) sequence along with its context. The antigen remains unidentified. The data were obtained in a study of OX40 agonist ivuxolimab in advanced cancers. Across the study: Mean age approximately 59 years, range about 23 to 80; roughly 80% male.

Trimming removed 4 bases from V and 8 bases from J, with 12 bases in between. Per the germline V gene, CDR1 is SNHLY and CDR2 is FYNNEI. The CDR3 totals 13 residues. The protocol was immunoSEQ multiplex PCR, while the TCRdb copy is restricted to in-frame clones and leaves out a portion. Among under 75,000 clones listed, roughly nine tenths were seen once. General study findings and limits: Some nonresponders also had low normalized T-cell clonal expansion. It was not determined which antigens were specifically recognized by the peripheral T cells that had undergone clonal expansion.

The cohort excluded patients with autoimmune disease history or systemic immunosuppression. The sample in question was CD4+ or CD8+ T cells sorted from blood, obtained in a trial of the OX40 agonist ivuxolimab. This chain connects TRBV2 to TRBJ2-1; D is ambiguous. The TCR comes from an adult with an advanced solid tumor such as melanoma, head and neck, liver or kidney cancer. The DNA for the CDR3 is TGTGCCAGCAGTGGGACCGTCCTTGATGAGCAGTTCTTC. Encoded protein: CASSGTVLDEQFF. Based on the CDR3 plus reference TRBV2 and TRBJ2-1, the full variable domain is EPEVTQTPSHQVTQMGQEVILRCVPISNHLYFYWYRQILGQKVEFLVSFYNNEISEKSEIFDDQFSVERPDGSNFTLKIRSTKLEDSAMYFCASSGTVLDEQFFGPGTRLTVL.